The 21 T cell receptor beta chains below all came from one sample that was sequenced in a study of control samples from healthy donors and cancer patients. Some clones are missing from TCRdb's copy, which holds only in-frame ones; the method was immunoSEQ multiplex PCR. The table lists some 76,000 clones, around 92% of them singletons. What was sequenced was PBMCs. The receptor source for this set is a man between 60 and 75 years old with lung cancer.

The rearrangement joins TRBV6-6 to TRBJ1-2; 7 bases are a match to TRBD1. The V gene end was trimmed by 7 bases and the J gene end by 8 bases; junction bases not matched to a gene: 10. The CDR3 extends over 13 amino acids. The germline gives CDR1 MNHNY, CDR2 SVGAGI (reference sequence). CDR3 residues: CASKAGGPEGYTF. The CDR3 DNA sequence: TGTGCCAGCAAGGCAGGGGGGCCGGAGGGCTACACCTTC.

The chain couples TRBV5-1 to TRBJ2-5; 7 bases match TRBD2. Losses at the gene ends were 0 bases for V and 3 bases for J; bases not matched to a gene: 5. The CDR3 is 15 amino acids. The germline V gene encodes CDR1 SGHRS and CDR2 YFSETQ. CDR3 DNA: TGCGCCAGCAGCTTGGACGGGGGGTACGAAGAGACCCAGTACTTC. Protein sequence: CASSLDGGYEETQYF.

Regarding this clone: Other DNA sequences in the same sample also yield this CDR3. This chain joins TRBV5-1 and TRBJ2-7; D gene unclear. Germline V gene sequence: CDR1 SGHRS, CDR2 YFSETQ. The CDR3 loop spans 14 amino acids. The V and J ends lost 0 bases and 1 base respectively, with 8 bases between them. The CDR3 region is CASSLAPASYEQYV. The CDR3 DNA sequence: TGCGCCAGCAGCTTGGCCCCTGCATCCTACGAGCAGTACGTC.

In DNA form, the CDR3 reads TGTGCCAGCAGCGCCGCCCCAACCGGGGAGCTGTTTTTT. It encodes CASSAAPTGELFF. The V and J genes are TRBV9 and TRBJ2-2; no reliable D call. Per germline, CDR1 SGDLS and CDR2 YYNGEE. The CDR3 covers 13 residues. V lost 3 bases and J 5 bases, leaving 8 bases between the germline ends.

The chain joins TRBV10-3 to TRBJ2-2, with 7 bases matching TRBD2. Germline CDR1 is ENHRY and CDR2 is SYGVKD. CDR3 length: 14 residues. The J segment lost 4 bases and the V segment lost 5 bases, leaving 4 bases of the junction unmatched. CDR3 sequence: CAISQSGGTGELFF. The CDR3 DNA reads as TGTGCCATCAGTCAATCGGGGGGCACCGGGGAGCTGTTTTTT.

The chain has TRBV19 and TRBJ2-2; possibly TRBD1 or TRBD2 for D (6 bases each). Germline values: CDR1 LNHDA, CDR2 SQIVND (reference sequence). The length of the CDR3 is 17 residues. The ends were cut back, 5 bases at V and 4 bases at J, with 20 bases in the middle. CDR3 sequence reads: CASSPYREMGGTGELFF. In DNA form, the CDR3 reads TGTGCCAGTAGTCCCTACAGGGAAATGGGGGGCACCGGGGAGCTGTTTTTT.

The V and J genes are TRBV14 and TRBJ2-5; D is unresolved. Germline loops: CDR1 SGHDN, CDR2 FVKESK. Deletions cut 1 base from V and 8 bases from J, with 5 bases between. The CDR3 runs 11 residues. CDR3 nucleotide sequence: TGTGCCAGCAGCCAAGGACCAACCCAGTACTTC. Translating gives CASSQGPTQYF.

The chain links TRBV2 to TRBJ2-4; 9 bases agree with TRBD1. The germline gives CDR1 SNHLY, CDR2 FYNNEI. The CDR3 consists of 14 residues. J was trimmed by 4 bases and V by 6 bases; bases with no gene match: 4. CDR3 nucleotide sequence: TGTGCCAGCAGGACCGGGACAGGGAAAAACATTCAGTACTTC. Amino acid sequence: CASRTGTGKNIQYF.

The chain joins TRBV10-1 to TRBJ2-1; the D is unclear. V lost 0 bases, J lost 9 bases, and 12 bases lay in between. Germline assignment: CDR1 WNHNN and CDR2 SYGVQD (reference sequence). This CDR3 region has 14 residues. The CDR3 loop is CASSESTQTGEQFF. Written as DNA, the CDR3 is TGCGCCAGCAGTGAGTCGACCCAGACGGGTGAGCAGTTCTTC.

The chain recombines TRBV7-9 with TRBJ2-7, with 7 bases that match TRBD2. This CDR3 contains 14 residues. Germline CDR1 SEHNR, CDR2 FQNEAQ (reference sequence). V was pared by 1 base and J by 0 bases, with 0 bases of the junction left unmatched. CDR3 in amino acids: CASSLGGGSYEQYF. DNA for the CDR3: TGTGCCAGCAGCTTAGGGGGGGGCTCCTACGAGCAGTACTTC.

The chain joins TRBV7-9 to TRBJ1-1; D possibly corresponds to TRBD1 (6 bases). Germline loops: CDR1 SEHNR, CDR2 FQNEAQ (reference sequence). The CDR3 contains 13 residues. Trimming stripped 5 bases from V and 4 bases from J, with 11 bases between. The CDR3 loop reads CASSPARGTEAFF. CDR3 bases: TGTGCCAGCAGCCCGGCCAGGGGCACTGAAGCTTTCTTT.

The chain carries TRBV14 and TRBJ2-3, with TRBD2 matching over 9 bases. V was pared by 4 bases and J by 4 bases, with 6 bases of the junction left unmatched. The V gene's germline CDR1 is SGHDN and CDR2 FVKESK. The CDR3 is 15 residues long. The CDR3 DNA reads TGTGCCAGCAGCCTGGCGGGGGGGCGGGCAGATACGCAGTATTTT. Protein sequence: CASSLAGGRADTQYF. Based on the CDR3 plus reference TRBV14 and TRBJ2-3, the full variable domain is EAGVTQFPSHSVIEKGQTVTLRCDPISGHDNLYWYRRVMGKEIKFLLHFVKESKQDESGMPNNRFLAERTGGTYSTLKVQPAELEDSGVYFCASSLAGGRADTQYFGPGTRLTVL.

The chain couples TRBV6-2 or TRBV6-3 to TRBJ2-3; the match to TRBD2 covers 8 bases. The CDR3 extends over 18 amino acids. J lost 3 bases, V lost 0 bases, and 11 bases had no gene match. Germline V gene sequence: CDR1 MNHEY, CDR2 SVGEGT. CDR3 residues: CASSYSPGSGGGTDTQYF. The CDR3 nucleotides are TGTGCCAGCAGTTACTCGCCCGGGAGCGGGGGTGGAACAGATACGCAGTATTTT.

This rearrangement joins TRBV2 to TRBJ1-2; D is uncertain. Between the trimmed V and J ends, which lost 8 bases and 4 bases, there was a span of 17 bases. Germline CDR1 is SNHLY and CDR2 is FYNNEI. The CDR3 length is 14 residues. DNA of the CDR3: TGTGCCAGCCGATCGGACGGACCTAGCTATGGCTACACCTTC. It yields the protein CASRSDGPSYGYTF.

The rearrangement uses TRBV7-3 and TRBJ2-5, with a weak D call TRBD1 (6 bases). The CDR3 runs to 14 residues. CDR1 is SGHTA, CDR2 FQGTGA, per germline. Trimming removed 1 base from V and 5 bases from J, with 11 bases in between. The CDR3 here is CASSLSPGAETQYF. The CDR3 DNA sequence: TGTGCCAGCAGCTTAAGTCCAGGGGCCGAGACCCAGTACTTC.

This chain joins TRBV7-3 and TRBJ2-2; unclear D gene. Germline V gene sequence: CDR1 SGHTA, CDR2 FQGTGA. The CDR3 has 11 amino acids. V lost 1 base to trimming and J lost 8 bases, with 2 bases between them. CDR3 sequence: CASSLSGELFF. The CDR3, as DNA: TGTGCCAGCAGCTTAAGTGGGGAGCTGTTTTTT.

The rearrangement links TRBV5-6 to TRBJ2-3, with D uncertain. V lost 2 bases and J 0 bases, leaving 4 bases between the germline ends. Germline assignment: CDR1 SGHDT and CDR2 YYEEEE. CDR3 length equals 13 residues. The CDR3 is CASSLWSTDTQYF. CDR3 sequence (DNA): TGTGCCAGCAGCTTATGGAGCACAGATACGCAGTATTTT.

The chain employs TRBV7-8 and TRBJ2-7, with 9 positions matching TRBD1. With V trimmed by 5 bases and J by 1 base, 6 bases remained unmatched. Germline values: CDR1 SGHVS, CDR2 FQNEAQ. This CDR3 is 15 amino acids long. The CDR3 here is CASSPGQGLSYEQYV. DNA for the CDR3: TGTGCCAGCAGCCCGGGACAGGGACTATCCTACGAGCAGTACGTC.

The genes are TRBV18 and TRBJ2-5; TRBD1 matches at 7 bases. This CDR3 is built from 15 residues. Per the germline V gene, CDR1 is KGHSH and CDR2 is LQKENI. V trimming: 2 bases; J trimming: 2 bases; junction bases outside the gene matches: 5. Written as DNA, the CDR3 is TGTGCCAGCTCACCATTGGGACAGCTTCAAGAGACCCAGTACTTC. It yields the protein CASSPLGQLQETQYF.

This chain connects TRBV18 to TRBJ1-2, with 8 bases matching TRBD1. CDR3 size: 15 residues. Trimming cost V 2 bases and J 4 bases; bases outside gene matches: 6. The germline V gene has CDR1 KGHSH and CDR2 LQKENI. CDR3 sequence (DNA): TGTGCCAGCTCACCAAAGGCAGGGGGCCCCTATGGCTACACCTTC. This encodes CASSPKAGGPYGYTF. Full variable domain (rest looked up from reference TRBV18 and TRBJ1-2): NAGVMQNPRHLVRRRGQEARLRCSPMKGHSHVYWYRQLPEEGLKFMVYLQKENIIDESGMPKERFSAEFPKEGPSILRIQQVVRGDSAAYFCASSPKAGGPYGYTFGSGTRLTVV.

The V gene is TRBV6-5, the J gene TRBJ1-2, with D hard to call. Germline CDR1 MNHEY, CDR2 SVGAGI. V shed 7 bases and J shed 1 base, with 13 bases lying between them. The CDR3 extends over 14 amino acids. The CDR3 DNA sequence: TGTGCCAGCAAGTCGGGGAATTTTAACTATGGCTACACCTTC. It yields the protein CASKSGNFNYGYTF.